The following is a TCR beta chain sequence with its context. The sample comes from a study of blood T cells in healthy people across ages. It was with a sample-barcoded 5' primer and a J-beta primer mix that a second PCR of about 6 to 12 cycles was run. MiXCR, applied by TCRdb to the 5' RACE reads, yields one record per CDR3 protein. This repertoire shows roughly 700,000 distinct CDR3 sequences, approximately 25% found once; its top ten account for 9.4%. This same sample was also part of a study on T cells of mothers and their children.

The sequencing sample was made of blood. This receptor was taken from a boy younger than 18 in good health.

The CDR3 reads CASSPRLSGELFF. The DNA for the CDR3 is TGTGCCAGCAGCCCTCGACTATCCGGGGAGCTGTTTTTT. The V and J genes are TRBV9 and TRBJ2-2; perhaps TRBD2 as D (5 bases). V dropped 4 bases and J dropped 6 bases, with 10 bases sitting between them. The CDR3 covers 13 residues. CDR1 and CDR2 from the germline V gene are SGDLS and YYNGEE.